This T cell receptor (beta chain) was sequenced in a study of T-cell reconstitution after alpha-beta-depleted transplantation in children. Study-wide results and caveats: Several hundred expanded graft clones reportedly were the source of alpha-beta T cells about two months after transplant. At day 60, the high TCRbeta diversity found in some patients originated from recipient T cells and thymic progenitors that had survived. Diversity and T-cell counts at one year after transplant derived mostly from new T cells.

In its sample, this clonotype was seen many times. Its specificity is unknown. The authors prepared the TCRbeta library with unique molecular identifiers. MiXCR, run by TCRdb on the PCR reads, gives a single entry per CDR3 protein. The top ten clones hold approximately 9.6% of a sample with around 300,000 distinct CDR3 sequences, 6.5% to 9% of them seen once. The CDR3 runs 14 residues. The V and J ends lost 5 bases and 3 bases, in that order; junction bases with no gene match: 6. Germline loops: CDR1 SGHTA, CDR2 FQGNSA. The J gene is TRBJ1-1, the V gene TRBV7-2, with 7 bases lining up with TRBD1. Sequences were derived from peripheral blood, sampled 360 days after TCRalphabeta/CD19-depleted stem cell transplant. This receptor was obtained from a female patient between 2 and 15 years old who had a stem cell transplant for Fanconi anemia, so the T cells may come from the graft donor. In nucleotides, the CDR3 is TGTGCCAGCAGCCCCCGACAGGGACACACTGAAGCTTTCTTT. Translation gives CASSPRQGHTEAFF. The full variable domain, in which reference TRBV7-2 and TRBJ1-1 provide the parts outside the CDR3, is GAGVSQSPSNKVTEKGKDVELRCDPISGHTALYWYRQSLGQGLEFLIYFQGNSAPDKSGLPSDRFSAERTGGSVSTLTIQRTQQEDSAVYLCASSPRQGHTEAFFGQGTRLTVV.